The T cell receptor (beta chain) described here comes from a study of OX40 agonist ivuxolimab in advanced cancers. Study-wide findings and caveats: More expanded clones were found, on average, in CD8+ than in CD4+ T cells.

Data came from immunoSEQ multiplex PCR; TCRdb stores just in-frame clones and leaves some out. This repertoire shows roughly 61,000 clones, around 92% found once; its top ten account for around 25%. Trimming took off 5 bases at V and 7 bases at J, with 9 bases between the two ends. This CDR3 has 13 residues. Germline V gene sequence: CDR1 MNHNY, CDR2 SVGAGI (reference sequence). On this clone itself: Its antigen is not known.

The input for sequencing was CD4+ or CD8+ T cells sorted from blood, taken in a trial of the OX40 agonist ivuxolimab. The chain joins TRBV6-6 to TRBJ1-6; possibly TRBD1 for D (5 bases). The receptor was derived from an adult with an advanced solid tumor such as melanoma, head and neck, liver or kidney cancer. The DNA of the CDR3 is TGTGCCAGCAGTCAATGGGGGAATTCACCCCTCCACTTT. Encoded protein: CASSQWGNSPLHF.